The subject of this entry is one TCR beta chain. The antigen it recognizes is unknown. No base-level quality is on record; no much larger clone is a single base apart. CDR1 is given as SNHLY and CDR2 as FYNNEI, both from the germline V gene. V and J are trimmed by 6 bases and 7 bases, and the gene matches miss 10 bases of the junction. The CDR3 covers 16 residues, taking in both the cysteine and the phenylalanine. The entry retains the CDR3 DNA only, 48 bases that are in frame from base 1. To prepare the library, the immunoSEQ multiplex PCR assay was applied. Not all clones reach the TCRdb copy of this immuneACCESS table, which keeps in-frame sequences only. Checked studies attribute under half of the gap to unresolved V genes and leave the rest unexplained. The sample table lists tens of thousands of clones, roughly nine tenths of them with a count of one. The ten top clones hold more than 3.5% of the sample.

This sample was included in a study of chemoradiotherapy in HPV16-positive cancers (dated by TCRdb to 2022 to 2024). A note on the overall study: Using functional T-cell assays on cells from a couple of HPV16-positive patients, the researchers defined candidate HPV-specific T-cell clones and common TCR motifs. Whether T-cell immunity against the HPV oncoproteins E6 and E7 changes during chemoradiotherapy and whether survival is affected by this immunity were examined in the study. The candidate HPV-specific TCRs and motifs were then tracked in TCR repertoires from more than 85 patients with HPV-related cancers. What the research found in general, with its limitations: Among HPV16-positive patients, expansion of HPV-responsive T cells during chemoradiotherapy was associated with better recurrence-free survival. The survival association was reported for HPV16-positive patients, and the functional definition of HPV-specific T cells was derived from only a couple of HPV16-positive patients. Expansion of candidate HPV-specific clones and E7-related TCR motifs was observed in the tumor microenvironment during treatment, whereas no such expansion was observed for non-HPV-specific T cells.

Repertoires were sampled repeatedly over the course of chemoradiotherapy, so clonal expansion could be followed in the tumor microenvironment. The receptor's source is a human donor with HPV-associated anogenital cancer. Rearrangement joined TRBV2 to TRBJ2-1; 12 central nucleotides agree with TRBD2. The sample in question was blood, obtained from a patient who underwent chemoradiotherapy. Here is the DNA: TGTGCCAGCAGCCCCAGGGGAGGACTAGCGGGAAATGAGCAGTTCTTC. Its protein reads: CASSPRGGLAGNEQFF.